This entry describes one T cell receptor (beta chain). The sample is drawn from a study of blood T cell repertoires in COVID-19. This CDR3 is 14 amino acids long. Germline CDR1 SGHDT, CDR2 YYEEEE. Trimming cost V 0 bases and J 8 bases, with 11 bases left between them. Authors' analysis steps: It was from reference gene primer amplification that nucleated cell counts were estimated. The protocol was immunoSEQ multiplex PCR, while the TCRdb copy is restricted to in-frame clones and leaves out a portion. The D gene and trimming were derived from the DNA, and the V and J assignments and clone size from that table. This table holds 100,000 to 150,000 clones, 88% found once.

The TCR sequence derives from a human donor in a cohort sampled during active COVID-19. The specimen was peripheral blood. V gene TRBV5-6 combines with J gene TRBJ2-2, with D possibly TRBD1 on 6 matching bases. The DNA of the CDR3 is TGTGCCAGCAGCTTGGTGGTGACAGGTGGGGAGCTGTTTTTT. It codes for CASSLVVTGGELFF.